This T cell receptor (beta chain) was found in a study of CD8+ T cells in alopecia areata. Study-wide background: Tofacitinib therapy took 6 to 18 months; 6 months off drug came after.

This CDR3 comprises 13 residues. V was pared by 1 base and J by 5 bases, with 11 bases between. The V gene's germline CDR1 is GTSNPN and CDR2 SVGIG (reference sequence). From alopecia areata patients, lesional scalp punch biopsies and peripheral blood were collected. Extracted RNA was reverse transcribed, and the resulting cDNA served as sequencing template. TCRdb's copy holds only in-frame clones and misses some; the assay was immunoSEQ multiplex PCR. In the table there are about 180,000 clones, roughly 59% of which are singletons. The study's findings and limits: Lesional tissue from the scalp (especially in alopecia totalis/universalis) showed higher clonality than normal scalp. Mouse data revealed clearer TCR sharing than patient data did, a gap possibly tied to HLA.

On this clone: Its antigen is not known.

The genes are TRBV30 and TRBJ1-1; unclear D gene. Sequencing was performed on CD4+ T cells sorted from blood, taken at week 0. This clonotype originated in a human donor with alopecia areata. CDR3 DNA sequence: TGTGCCTGGAGTGGGTCGAAGGTGACTGAAGCTTTCTTT. Its protein is CAWSGSKVTEAFF.